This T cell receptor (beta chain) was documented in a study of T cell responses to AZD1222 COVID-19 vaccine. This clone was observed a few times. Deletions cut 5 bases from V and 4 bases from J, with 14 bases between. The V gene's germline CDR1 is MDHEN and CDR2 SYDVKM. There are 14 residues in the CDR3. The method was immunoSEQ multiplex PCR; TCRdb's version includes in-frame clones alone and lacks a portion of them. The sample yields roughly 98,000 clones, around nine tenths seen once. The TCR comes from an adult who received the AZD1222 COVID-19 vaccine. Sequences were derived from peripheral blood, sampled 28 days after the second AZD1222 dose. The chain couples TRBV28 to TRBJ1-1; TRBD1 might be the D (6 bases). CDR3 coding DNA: TGTGCCAGCAGTGTTCGAACAGGGAGCACTGAAGCTTTCTTT. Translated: CASSVRTGSTEAFF.